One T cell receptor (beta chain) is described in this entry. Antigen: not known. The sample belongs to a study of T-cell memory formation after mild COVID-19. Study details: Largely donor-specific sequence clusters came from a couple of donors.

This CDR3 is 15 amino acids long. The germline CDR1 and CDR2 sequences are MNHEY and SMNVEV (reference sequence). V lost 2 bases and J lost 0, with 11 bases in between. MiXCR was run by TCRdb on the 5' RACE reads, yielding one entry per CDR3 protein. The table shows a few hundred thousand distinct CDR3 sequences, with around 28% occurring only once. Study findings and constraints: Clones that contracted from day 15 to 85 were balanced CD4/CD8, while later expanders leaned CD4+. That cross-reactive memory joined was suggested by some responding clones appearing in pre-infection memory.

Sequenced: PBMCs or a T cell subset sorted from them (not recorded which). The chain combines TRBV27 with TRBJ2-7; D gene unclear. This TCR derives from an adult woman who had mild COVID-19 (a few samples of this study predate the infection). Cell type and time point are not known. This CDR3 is CASSLMSVSSYEQYF. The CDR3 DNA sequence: TGTGCCAGCAGTTTAATGTCCGTCAGCTCCTACGAGCAGTACTTC.